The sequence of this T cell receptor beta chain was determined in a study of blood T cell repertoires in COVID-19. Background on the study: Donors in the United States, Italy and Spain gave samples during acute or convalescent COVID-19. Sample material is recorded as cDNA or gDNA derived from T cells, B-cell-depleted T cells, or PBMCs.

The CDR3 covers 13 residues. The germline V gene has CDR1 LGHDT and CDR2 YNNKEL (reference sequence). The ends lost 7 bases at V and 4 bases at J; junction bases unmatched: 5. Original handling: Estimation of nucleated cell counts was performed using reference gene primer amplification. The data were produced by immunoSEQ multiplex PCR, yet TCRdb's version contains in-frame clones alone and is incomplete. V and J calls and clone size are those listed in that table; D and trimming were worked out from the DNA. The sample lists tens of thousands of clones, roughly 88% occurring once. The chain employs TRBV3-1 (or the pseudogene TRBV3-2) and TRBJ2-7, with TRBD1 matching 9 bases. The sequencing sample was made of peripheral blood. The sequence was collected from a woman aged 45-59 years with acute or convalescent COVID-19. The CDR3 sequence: CASMGQGKYEQYF. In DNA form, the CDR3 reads TGTGCCAGCATGGGACAGGGAAAGTACGAGCAGTACTTC.